This T cell receptor (beta chain) appears in the sequencing data of a study of cytomegalovirus exposure and HLA in healthy donors. The CDR3 is 14 amino acids. The germline CDR1 and CDR2 sequences are SGHNT and YENEEA. V gave up 5 bases and J gave up 5 bases; unmatched junction bases: 7. Primers for the PCR totalled 60 Vbeta and 13 Jbeta. Measured with immunoSEQ multiplex PCR; TCRdb has only the in-frame clones, and not every one. This sample has about 130,000 clones, with roughly 71% found just once. The TCR originated in a woman aged 50 to 60 in good health and CMV-seropositive. This chain joins TRBV11-3 and TRBJ2-7; 9 bases agree with TRBD1. The sequenced material came from PBMCs. The DNA of the CDR3 is TGTGCCAGCAGCCCAGAACAGGGGGCGGACGAGCAGTACTTC. Protein product: CASSPEQGADEQYF.